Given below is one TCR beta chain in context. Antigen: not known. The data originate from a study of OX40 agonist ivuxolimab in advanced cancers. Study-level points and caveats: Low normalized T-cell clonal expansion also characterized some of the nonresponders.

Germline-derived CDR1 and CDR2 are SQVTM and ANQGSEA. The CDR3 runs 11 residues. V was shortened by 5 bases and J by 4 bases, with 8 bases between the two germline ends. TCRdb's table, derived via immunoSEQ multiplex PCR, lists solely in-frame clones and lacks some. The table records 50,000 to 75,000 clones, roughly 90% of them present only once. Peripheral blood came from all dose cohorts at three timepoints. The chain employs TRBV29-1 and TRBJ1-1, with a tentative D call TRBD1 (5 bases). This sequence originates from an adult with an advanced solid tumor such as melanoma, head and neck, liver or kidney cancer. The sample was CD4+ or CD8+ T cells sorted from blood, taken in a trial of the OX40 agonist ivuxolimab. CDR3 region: CSVRGGTEAFF. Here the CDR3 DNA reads TGCAGCGTTCGGGGGGGCACTGAAGCTTTCTTT.